The 27 T cell receptor beta chains below all came from one sample that was sequenced in a study of blood T cell repertoires in COVID-19. The method was immunoSEQ multiplex PCR; TCRdb's version includes in-frame clones alone and lacks a portion of them. Among 200,000 or so clones listed, 70% to 85% were seen once. What was sequenced was peripheral blood. The origin of the receptors is a human donor with acute or convalescent COVID-19. The donor label of this sample is uncertain.

The chain employs TRBV5-1 and TRBJ2-2; 9 bases align to TRBD1. CDR3 length: 15 amino acids. Germline assignment: CDR1 SGHRS and CDR2 YFSETQ. V was pared by 2 bases and J by 6 bases, with 5 bases of the junction left unmatched. In nucleotides, the CDR3 is TGCGCCAGCAGCTTCGGACAGGGGCAGGCCGGGGAGCTGTTTTTT. Translating gives CASSFGQGQAGELFF.

The rearrangement links TRBV14 to TRBJ1-1; 7 nucleotides agree with TRBD1. V was pared by 3 bases and J by 0 bases, with 4 bases of the junction left unmatched. Per the germline V gene, CDR1 is SGHDN and CDR2 is FVKESK. This CDR3 region has 15 residues. The CDR3 coding sequence is TGTGCCAGCAGCCACCTGACAGGGTTGAACACTGAAGCTTTCTTT. Protein product: CASSHLTGLNTEAFF.

The rearrangement joins TRBV19 to TRBJ1-5, with 10 positions matching TRBD1. Germline trimming cut 6 bases from V and 4 bases from J; bases unmatched to any gene: 6. Germline CDR1 and CDR2: LNHDA and SQIVND (reference sequence). The CDR3 length is 15 residues. CDR3 sequence reads: CASSDRDRGNQPQHF. CDR3 sequence (DNA): TGTGCCAGTAGCGACCGGGACAGGGGTAATCAGCCCCAGCATTTT.

The rearrangement links TRBV6-6 to TRBJ2-7; 8 bases are a match to TRBD2. Germline V CDR1 and CDR2: MNHNY, SVGAGI (reference sequence). The CDR3 covers 16 residues. The trim removed 0 bases at V and 4 bases at J, leaving 8 bases unmatched. The CDR3 nucleotides are TGTGCCAGCAGTTACTCCCTGGTAGGCGGGGGGTACGAGCAGTACTTC. Translating it yields CASSYSLVGGGYEQYF.

In nucleotides, the CDR3 is TGTGCCAGCAGCCGCGGACAGGGACTGGGAGGCTACACCTTC. This sequence encodes CASSRGQGLGGYTF. The chain joins TRBV28 to TRBJ1-2, with TRBD1 identical over 8 bases. This CDR3 contains 14 residues. After removal of 6 bases from V and 8 bases from J, the junction contained 11 bases not matched to a gene. The germline CDR1 and CDR2 sequences are MDHEN and SYDVKM.

The V and J genes are TRBV28 and TRBJ1-3; D possibly corresponds to TRBD1 (6 bases). The V end lost 1 base, the J end lost 0 bases, and 10 bases lay between the germline ends. Germline lookup yields CDR1 MDHEN and CDR2 SYDVKM. This CDR3 region has 16 residues. CDR3 region: CASSLYRASSGNTIYF. The CDR3, as DNA: TGTGCCAGCAGTTTATACAGGGCGTCCTCTGGAAACACCATATATTTT.

The V call is TRBV28, the J call TRBJ1-1; D ambiguous. This CDR3 is 11 amino acids long. Germline V gene sequence: CDR1 MDHEN, CDR2 SYDVKM. The ends were cut back, 4 bases at V and 8 bases at J, with 8 bases in the middle. The CDR3 here is CASSYELEAFF. The CDR3 coding sequence is TGTGCCAGCAGTTATGAGCTAGAAGCTTTCTTT.

The CDR3 coding sequence is TGTGCCAGCAGCCCCGATCGAACAGAAGCGAACACCGGGGAGCTGTTTTTT. Translated, it gives CASSPDRTEANTGELFF. This chain joins TRBV7-8 and TRBJ2-2; D uncertain. V lost 5 bases and J 0 bases, leaving 16 bases between the germline ends. Germline-derived CDR1 and CDR2 are SGHVS and FQNEAQ. The length of the CDR3 is 17 residues.

The chain links TRBV7-2 to TRBJ2-5, with 10 bases fitting TRBD2. With 5 bases clipped from V and 5 bases from J, the junction kept 8 bases outside the gene matches. In germline, CDR1 is SGHTA, CDR2 FQGNSA. The CDR3 length is 15 residues. CDR3 sequence: CASSRTSGAGETQYF. In nucleotides, the CDR3 is TGTGCCAGCAGCCGGACTAGCGGAGCAGGGGAGACCCAGTACTTC. Drawing the rest from reference TRBV7-2 and TRBJ2-5, the complete variable domain is GAGVSQSPSNKVTEKGKDVELRCDPISGHTALYWYRQSLGQGLEFLIYFQGNSAPDKSGLPSDRFSAERTGGSVSTLTIQRTQQEDSAVYLCASSRTSGAGETQYFGPGTRLLVL.

The chain couples TRBV6-6 to TRBJ2-3; D perhaps matches TRBD2 (6 bases). Germline V gene data show CDR1 as MNHNY and CDR2 as SVGAGI (reference sequence). V dropped 5 bases and J dropped 7 bases, with 25 bases sitting between them. The CDR3 totals 17 residues. The CDR3 is CASSRSAGTLERNTQYF. CDR3 DNA sequence: TGTGCCAGCAGTCGCTCAGCCGGGACTCTGGAGCGAAATACGCAGTATTTT.

The chain uses TRBV7-2 and TRBJ1-1; possible D gene TRBD1, 5 bases. The CDR3 has 15 residues. CDR1 SGHTA and CDR2 FQGNSA come from the germline V gene. V was shortened by 2 bases and J by 1 base, with 11 bases between the two germline ends. The CDR3 nucleotides read TGTGCCAGCAGCTTATCCAGGGCGCCGAACACTGAAGCTTTCTTT. Translating gives CASSLSRAPNTEAFF.

The gene calls are TRBV7-8 and TRBJ2-7; D is undetermined. The germline V gene encodes CDR1 SGHVS and CDR2 FQNEAQ. V lost 5 bases and J 3 bases, leaving 14 bases between the germline ends. There are 14 residues in the CDR3. In nucleotides, the CDR3 is TGTGCCAGCAGCCGAGCCGGTGGTTTCTACGAGCAGTACTTC. This translates into CASSRAGGFYEQYF. The variable domain in full, completed from reference TRBV7-8 and TRBJ2-7, reads GAGVSQSPRYKVAKRGQDVALRCDPISGHVSLFWYQQALGQGPEFLTYFQNEAQLDKSGLPSDRFFAERPEGSVSTLKIQRTQQEDSAVYLCASSRAGGFYEQYFGPGTRLTVT.

V usage is TRBV5-1 and J usage is TRBJ2-1; D might be TRBD2 (6 bases). The germline gives CDR1 SGHRS, CDR2 YFSETQ. Trimming left V 2 bases short and J 8 bases short, with 17 bases between. The CDR3 is 15 amino acids. The CDR3 region has the DNA TGCGCCAGCAGCTTACGGGACTCCCAGCGGGATGAGCAGTTCTTC. Its translation is CASSLRDSQRDEQFF.

The chain uses TRBV4-1 and TRBJ1-4; tentative D call: TRBD1 (5 bases). The CDR3 runs to 15 residues. Germline V gene sequence: CDR1 MGHRA, CDR2 YSYEKL. V was trimmed by 3 bases and J by 5 bases, leaving 13 bases between them. CDR3 sequence (DNA): TGCGCCAGCAGCCATGGACGGGGGGGGAATGAAAAACTGTTTTTT. It is translated as CASSHGRGGNEKLFF.

As DNA, the CDR3 is TGCGCCAGCAGTGGCAGTAACACCGGGGAGCTGTTTTTT. It encodes CASSGSNTGELFF. The chain uses TRBV10-1 and TRBJ2-2; D is undetermined. Germline assignment: CDR1 WNHNN and CDR2 SYGVQD (reference sequence). CDR3 length: 13 residues. V was trimmed by 4 bases and J by 2 bases, leaving 5 bases between them.

The chain employs TRBV30 and TRBJ1-1; maybe TRBD1 (6 bases). Germline-derived CDR1 and CDR2 are GTSNPN and SVGIG (reference sequence). The CDR3 totals 13 residues. V dropped 4 bases and J dropped 1 base, with 10 bases sitting between them. CDR3 nucleotide sequence: TGTGCCTGGAAGGGGGTCAGGAACACTGAAGCTTTCTTT. This sequence encodes CAWKGVRNTEAFF.

The rearrangement joins TRBV7-9 to TRBJ1-4; 9 bases are a match to TRBD1. The V gene's germline CDR1 is SEHNR and CDR2 FQNEAQ (reference sequence). J was trimmed by 7 bases and V by 5 bases; bases with no gene match: 11. This CDR3 has 16 amino acids. In DNA, the CDR3 is TGTGCCAGCAGCACCTTCACGGGACAGGGCCCTGAAAAACTGTTTTTT. Translation: CASSTFTGQGPEKLFF.

V usage is TRBV12-5 and J usage is TRBJ2-1; TRBD1 matches 9 bases. The germline CDR1 and CDR2 sequences are LGHNT and FRNRAP. J gave up 4 bases and V 5 bases, and 6 bases lay outside the gene matches. The CDR3 totals 15 residues. The CDR3 here is CASGPGTGRYNEQFF. The CDR3 DNA sequence: TGTGCTAGTGGTCCCGGGACAGGGCGGTACAATGAGCAGTTCTTC.

The chain recombines TRBV20-1 with TRBJ1-1; TRBD1 matches 9 bases. From germline, CDR1 is DFQATT and CDR2 SNEGSKA (reference sequence). This CDR3 comprises 11 residues. The chain's CDR3 is CKGTGSTEAFF. The DNA for the CDR3 is TGCAAGGGGACAGGGAGCACTGAAGCTTTCTTT.

This chain joins TRBV5-5 and TRBJ2-3; TRBD1 is a possible D gene (5 bases). The germline gives CDR1 SGHKS, CDR2 YYEKEE (reference sequence). V lost 4 bases to trimming and J lost 4 bases, with 25 bases between them. The CDR3 has 18 amino acids. The DNA of the CDR3 is TGTGCCAGCAGCCCCAACCCCCTAGGCGCAGGGTGGGCAGATACGCAGTATTTT. Protein: CASSPNPLGAGWADTQYF. Variable domain in full (rest from reference TRBV5-5 and TRBJ2-3): DAGVTQSPTHLIKTRGQQVTLRCSPISGHKSVSWYQQVLGQGPQFIFQYYEKEERGRGNFPDRFSARQFPNYSSELNVNALLLGDSALYLCASSPNPLGAGWADTQYFGPGTRLTVL.

The table lists this clone with a count of one. This chain links TRBV28 with TRBJ1-5; no reliable D call. Trimming took off 3 bases at V and 6 bases at J, with 21 bases between the two ends. This CDR3 comprises 17 residues. CDR1 and CDR2 from the germline V gene are MDHEN and SYDVKM. The CDR3: CASSLAVRARASQPQHF. CDR3 DNA: TGTGCCAGCAGTTTGGCGGTGCGGGCCCGGGCCAGTCAGCCCCAGCATTTT.

The genes are TRBV19 and TRBJ2-7, with 12 bases matching TRBD2. Germline values: CDR1 LNHDA, CDR2 SQIVND (reference sequence). CDR3 length: 18 residues. V lost 1 base and J lost 0; bases outside the gene matches: 7. CDR3 amino acids: CASSIGTSGRPSSYEQYF. DNA of the CDR3: TGTGCCAGTAGTATAGGAACTAGCGGGAGGCCGAGCTCCTACGAGCAGTACTTC.

J is TRBJ2-7 and V is TRBV6-6; TRBD1 matches 8 bases. The CDR3 contains 14 residues. Germline CDR1 MNHNY, CDR2 SVGAGI (reference sequence). The V segment lost 6 bases and the J segment 2 bases; nucleotides outside the gene matches: 6. The CDR3 DNA follows: TGTGCCAGCAGAACCGGGACAGGCGCCTACGAGCAGTACTTC. Its translation: CASRTGTGAYEQYF.

This clone was found once. The CDR3 region has the DNA TGTGCCAGCAGAAACAGCGGGAGCTACGAGCAGTACTTC. Encoded protein: CASRNSGSYEQYF. The rearrangement links TRBV2 to TRBJ2-7; 8 bases agree with TRBD2. The germline V gene has CDR1 SNHLY and CDR2 FYNNEI. After removal of 6 bases from V and 3 bases from J, the junction contained 4 bases not matched to a gene. This CDR3 spans 13 amino acids.

The rearrangement uses TRBV28 and TRBJ1-5; D perhaps matches TRBD1 (6 bases). The CDR3 contains 14 residues. Germline V gives CDR1 MDHEN, CDR2 SYDVKM. V was clipped by 5 bases and J by 9 bases, with 17 bases between them. CDR3 sequence (DNA): TGTGCCAGCAGTGCCTACAGGGCGGAGAGGCCCCAGCATTTT. This sequence encodes CASSAYRAERPQHF.

V is TRBV7-9 and J is TRBJ2-3; weak D call: TRBD2 (5 bases). The length of the CDR3 is 14 residues. Germline CDR1 is SEHNR and CDR2 is FQNEAQ (reference sequence). The ends were cut back, 5 bases at V and 2 bases at J, with 11 bases in the middle. The CDR3 sequence: CASSPPGNTDTQYF. The CDR3 region has the DNA TGTGCCAGCAGCCCGCCGGGGAACACAGATACGCAGTATTTT.

The rearrangement uses TRBV2 and TRBJ1-5; perhaps TRBD1 as D (6 bases). Germline V gene lookup returns CDR1 SNHLY and CDR2 FYNNEI. The CDR3 is made up of 14 amino acids. Trimming cost V 8 bases and J 4 bases, with 15 bases left between them. CDR3 protein: CASQYGTTNQPQHF. The CDR3 DNA reads TGTGCCAGCCAATATGGGACAACTAATCAGCCCCAGCATTTT.